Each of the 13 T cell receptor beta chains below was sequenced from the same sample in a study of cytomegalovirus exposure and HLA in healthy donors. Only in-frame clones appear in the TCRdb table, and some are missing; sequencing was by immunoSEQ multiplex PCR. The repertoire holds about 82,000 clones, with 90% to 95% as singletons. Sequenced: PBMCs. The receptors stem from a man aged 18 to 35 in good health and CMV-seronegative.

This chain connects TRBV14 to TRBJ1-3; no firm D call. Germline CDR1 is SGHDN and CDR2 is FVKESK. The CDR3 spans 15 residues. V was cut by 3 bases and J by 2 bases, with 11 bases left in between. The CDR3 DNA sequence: TGTGCCAGCAGCCAGCAACTACTTACTGGAAACACCATATATTTT. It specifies CASSQQLLTGNTIYF.

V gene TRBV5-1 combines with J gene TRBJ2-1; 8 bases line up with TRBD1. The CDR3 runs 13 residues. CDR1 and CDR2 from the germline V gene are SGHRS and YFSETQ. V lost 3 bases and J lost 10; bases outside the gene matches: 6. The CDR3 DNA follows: TGCGCCAGCAGCTCTGGACAGGGAGACGAGCAGTTCTTC. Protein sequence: CASSSGQGDEQFF.

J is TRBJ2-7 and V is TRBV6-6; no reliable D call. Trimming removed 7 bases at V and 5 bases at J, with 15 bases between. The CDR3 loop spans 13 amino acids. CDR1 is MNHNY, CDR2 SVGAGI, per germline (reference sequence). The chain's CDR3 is CASTQTWHHEQYF. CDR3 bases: TGTGCCAGCACTCAAACATGGCACCACGAGCAGTACTTC.

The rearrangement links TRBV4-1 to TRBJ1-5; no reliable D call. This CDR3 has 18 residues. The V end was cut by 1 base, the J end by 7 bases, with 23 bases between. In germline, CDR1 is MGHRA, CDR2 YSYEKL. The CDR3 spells CASSQGYAGALGGQPQHF. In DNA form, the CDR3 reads TGCGCCAGCAGCCAAGGATATGCGGGAGCCCTGGGAGGACAGCCCCAGCATTTT.

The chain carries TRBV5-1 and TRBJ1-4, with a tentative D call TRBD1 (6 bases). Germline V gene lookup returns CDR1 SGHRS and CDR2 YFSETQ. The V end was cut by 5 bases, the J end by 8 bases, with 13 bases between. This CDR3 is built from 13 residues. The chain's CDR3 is CASRSAGGEKLFF. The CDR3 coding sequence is TGCGCCAGCAGGAGCGCGGGGGGCGAAAAACTGTTTTTT.

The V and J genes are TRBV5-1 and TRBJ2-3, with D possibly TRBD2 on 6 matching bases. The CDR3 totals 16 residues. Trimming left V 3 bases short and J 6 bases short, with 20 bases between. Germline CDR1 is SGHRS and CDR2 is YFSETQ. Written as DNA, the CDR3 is TGCGCCAGCAGCTCGGTAGGAGGGTCCCAGACGGATACGCAGTATTTT. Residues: CASSSVGGSQTDTQYF.

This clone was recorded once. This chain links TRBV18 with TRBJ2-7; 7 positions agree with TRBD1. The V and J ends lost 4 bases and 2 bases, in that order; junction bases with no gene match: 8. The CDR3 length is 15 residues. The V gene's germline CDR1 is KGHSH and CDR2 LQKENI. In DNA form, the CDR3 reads TGTGCCAGCTCACTCGGGACAGCTGTAACCTACGAGCAGTACTTC. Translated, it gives CASSLGTAVTYEQYF.

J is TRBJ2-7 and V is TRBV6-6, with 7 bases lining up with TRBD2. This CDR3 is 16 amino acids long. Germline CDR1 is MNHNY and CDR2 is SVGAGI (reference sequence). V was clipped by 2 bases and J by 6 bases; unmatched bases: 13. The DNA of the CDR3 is TGTGCCAGCAGTTACCCCCCAGGGTCGGGAGGATTCGAGCAGTACTTC. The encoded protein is CASSYPPGSGGFEQYF.

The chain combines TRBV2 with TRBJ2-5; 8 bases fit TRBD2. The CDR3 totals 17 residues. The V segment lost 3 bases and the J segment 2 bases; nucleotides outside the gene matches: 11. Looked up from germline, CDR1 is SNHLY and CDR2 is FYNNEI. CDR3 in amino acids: CASSEGVAASGQETQYF. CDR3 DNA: TGTGCCAGCAGTGAGGGGGTTGCGGCTAGCGGGCAAGAGACCCAGTACTTC.

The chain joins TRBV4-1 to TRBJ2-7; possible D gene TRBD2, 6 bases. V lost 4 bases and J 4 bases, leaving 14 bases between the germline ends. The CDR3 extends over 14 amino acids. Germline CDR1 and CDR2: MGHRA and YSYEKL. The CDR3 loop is CASSLRDFLYEQYF. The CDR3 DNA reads TGCGCCAGCAGCCTTAGGGACTTTCTATACGAGCAGTACTTC.

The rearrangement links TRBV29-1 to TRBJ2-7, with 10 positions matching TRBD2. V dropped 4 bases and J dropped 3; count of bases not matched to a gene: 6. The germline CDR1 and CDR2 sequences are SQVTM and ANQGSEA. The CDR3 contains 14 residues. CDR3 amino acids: CSVATSGAFYEQYF. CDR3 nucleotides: TGCAGCGTTGCCACTAGCGGGGCCTTCTACGAGCAGTACTTC.

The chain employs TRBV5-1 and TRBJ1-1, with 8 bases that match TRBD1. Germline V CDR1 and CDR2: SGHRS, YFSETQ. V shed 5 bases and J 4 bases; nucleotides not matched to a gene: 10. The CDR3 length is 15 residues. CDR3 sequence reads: CASRDTFTGGTEAFF. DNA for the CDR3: TGCGCCAGCAGAGACACGTTTACAGGGGGCACTGAAGCTTTCTTT.

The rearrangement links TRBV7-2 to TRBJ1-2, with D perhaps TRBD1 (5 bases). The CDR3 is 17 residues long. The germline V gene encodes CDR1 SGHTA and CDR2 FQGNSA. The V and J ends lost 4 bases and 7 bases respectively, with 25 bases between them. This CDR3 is CASSSQAAGAGRSGYTF. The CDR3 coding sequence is TGTGCCAGCAGCTCCCAAGCAGCTGGGGCAGGGCGGTCTGGCTACACCTTC.